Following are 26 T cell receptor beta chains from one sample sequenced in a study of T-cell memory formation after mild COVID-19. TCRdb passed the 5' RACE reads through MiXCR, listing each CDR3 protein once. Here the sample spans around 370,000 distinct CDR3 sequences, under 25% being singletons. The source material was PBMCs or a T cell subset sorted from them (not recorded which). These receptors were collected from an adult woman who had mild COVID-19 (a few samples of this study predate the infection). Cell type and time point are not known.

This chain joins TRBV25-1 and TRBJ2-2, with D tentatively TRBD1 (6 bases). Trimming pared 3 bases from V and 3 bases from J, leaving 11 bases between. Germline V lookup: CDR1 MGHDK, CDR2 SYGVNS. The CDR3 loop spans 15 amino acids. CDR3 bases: TGTGCCAGCAGTGACGTGGGGGCATACACCGGGGAGCTGTTTTTT. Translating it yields CASSDVGAYTGELFF.

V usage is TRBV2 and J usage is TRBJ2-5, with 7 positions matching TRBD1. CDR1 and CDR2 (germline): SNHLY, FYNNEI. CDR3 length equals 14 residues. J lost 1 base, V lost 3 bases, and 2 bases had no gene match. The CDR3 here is CASSEYRGQETQYF. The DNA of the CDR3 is TGTGCCAGCAGTGAGTACAGGGGCCAAGAGACCCAGTACTTC. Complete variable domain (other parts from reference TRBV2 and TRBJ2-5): EPEVTQTPSHQVTQMGQEVILRCVPISNHLYFYWYRQILGQKVEFLVSFYNNEISEKSEIFDDQFSVERPDGSNFTLKIRSTKLEDSAMYFCASSEYRGQETQYFGPGTRLLVL.

The CDR3, as DNA: TGCGCCAGCAGCACGACTAGCGCCCTTGTAGAGCAGTACTTC. It translates to CASSTTSALVEQYF. This rearrangement joins TRBV5-1 to TRBJ2-7; 8 positions agree with TRBD2. CDR1 and CDR2 (germline): SGHRS, YFSETQ. Trimming at V came to 4 bases and at J to 7 bases, leaving 10 bases not matched to a gene. This CDR3 has 14 amino acids.

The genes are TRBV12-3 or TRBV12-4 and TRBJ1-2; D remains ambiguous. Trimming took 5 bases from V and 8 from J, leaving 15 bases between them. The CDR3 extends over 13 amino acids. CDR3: CASSPNLNRGYTF. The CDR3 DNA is TGTGCCAGCAGTCCCAATCTCAACAGAGGCTACACCTTC.

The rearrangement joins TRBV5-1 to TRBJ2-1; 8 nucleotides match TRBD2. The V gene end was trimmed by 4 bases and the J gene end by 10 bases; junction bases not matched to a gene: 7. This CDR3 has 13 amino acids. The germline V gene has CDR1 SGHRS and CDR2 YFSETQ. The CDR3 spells CASSPREEGEQFF. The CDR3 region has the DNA TGCGCCAGCAGCCCGCGGGAGGAGGGAGAGCAGTTCTTC.

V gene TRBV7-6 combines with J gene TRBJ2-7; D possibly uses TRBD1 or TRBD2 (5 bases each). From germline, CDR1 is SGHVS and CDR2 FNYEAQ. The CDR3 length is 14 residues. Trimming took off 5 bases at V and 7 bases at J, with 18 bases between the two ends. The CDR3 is CASSTGRALGEQYF. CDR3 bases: TGTGCCAGCAGCACGGGACGAGCCCTTGGGGAGCAGTACTTC.

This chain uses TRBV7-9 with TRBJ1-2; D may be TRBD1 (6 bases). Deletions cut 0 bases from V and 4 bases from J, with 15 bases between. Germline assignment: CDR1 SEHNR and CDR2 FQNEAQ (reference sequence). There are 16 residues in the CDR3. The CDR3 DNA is TGTGCCAGCAGCTTAGCGAGCGGGGGGCGGAGCTATGGCTACACCTTC. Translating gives CASSLASGGRSYGYTF. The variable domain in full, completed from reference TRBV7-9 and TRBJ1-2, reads DTGVSQNPRHKITKRGQNVTFRCDPISEHNRLYWYRQTLGQGPEFLTYFQNEAQLEKSRLLSDRFSAERPKGSFSTLEIQRTEQGDSAMYLCASSLASGGRSYGYTFGSGTRLTVV.

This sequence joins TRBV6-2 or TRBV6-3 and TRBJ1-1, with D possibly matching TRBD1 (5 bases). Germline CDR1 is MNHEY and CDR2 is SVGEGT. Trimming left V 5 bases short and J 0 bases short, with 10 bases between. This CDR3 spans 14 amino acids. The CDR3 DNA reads TGTGCCAGCAGTCGAGACAGCCTGAACACTGAAGCTTTCTTT. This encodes CASSRDSLNTEAFF.

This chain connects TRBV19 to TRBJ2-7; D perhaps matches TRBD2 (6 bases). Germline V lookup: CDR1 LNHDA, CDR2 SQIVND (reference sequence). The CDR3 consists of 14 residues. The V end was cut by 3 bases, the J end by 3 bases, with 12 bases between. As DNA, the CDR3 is TGTGCCAGTAGTATCGGTCTAGCGCGCTACGAGCAGTACTTC. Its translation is CASSIGLARYEQYF.

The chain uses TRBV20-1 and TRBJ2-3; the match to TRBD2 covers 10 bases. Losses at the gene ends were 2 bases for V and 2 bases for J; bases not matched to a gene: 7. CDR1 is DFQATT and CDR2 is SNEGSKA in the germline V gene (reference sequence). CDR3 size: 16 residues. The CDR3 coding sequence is TGCAGTGCTAGACACCTAGCGGGGGCCCTCACAGATACGCAGTATTTT. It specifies CSARHLAGALTDTQYF.

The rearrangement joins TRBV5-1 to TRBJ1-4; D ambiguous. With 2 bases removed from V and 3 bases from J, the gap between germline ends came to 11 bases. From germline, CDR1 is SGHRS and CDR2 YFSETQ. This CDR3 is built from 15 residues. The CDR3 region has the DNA TGCGCCAGCAGCTTCGAGGGCCGGGCTAATGAAAAACTGTTTTTT. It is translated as CASSFEGRANEKLFF.

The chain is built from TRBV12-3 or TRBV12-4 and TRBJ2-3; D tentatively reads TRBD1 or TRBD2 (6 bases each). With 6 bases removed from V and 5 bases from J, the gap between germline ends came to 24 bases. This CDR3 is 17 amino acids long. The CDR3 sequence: CASRKRRGLGGLDTQYF. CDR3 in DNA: TGTGCCAGCAGGAAACGCAGGGGTTTGGGGGGTCTAGATACGCAGTATTTT.

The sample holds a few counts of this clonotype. Here the CDR3 DNA reads TGCAGTGCCCCTCTCCCGGGGGCGAGAGGCTACACCTTC. Translating it yields CSAPLPGARGYTF. The chain is built from TRBV20-1 and TRBJ1-2; maybe TRBD1 (6 bases). CDR3 size: 13 residues. V dropped 6 bases and J dropped 8 bases, with 19 bases sitting between them. Germline lookup yields CDR1 DFQATT and CDR2 SNEGSKA (reference sequence).

The CDR3: CSAWTSGRADTQYF. For the CDR3, the DNA is TGCAGTGCTTGGACTAGCGGGAGAGCAGATACGCAGTATTTT. This sequence joins TRBV20-1 and TRBJ2-3, with TRBD2 identical over 13 bases. This CDR3 region has 14 residues. The germline V gene encodes CDR1 DFQATT and CDR2 SNEGSKA (reference sequence). V lost 5 bases and J lost 4; bases outside the gene matches: 3.

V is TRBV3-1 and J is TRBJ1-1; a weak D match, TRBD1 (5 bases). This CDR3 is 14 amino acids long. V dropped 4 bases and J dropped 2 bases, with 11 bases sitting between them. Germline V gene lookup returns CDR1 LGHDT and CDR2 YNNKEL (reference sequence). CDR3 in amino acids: CASSPRGTNTEAFF. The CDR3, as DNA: TGTGCCAGCAGCCCTAGGGGAACTAACACTGAAGCTTTCTTT. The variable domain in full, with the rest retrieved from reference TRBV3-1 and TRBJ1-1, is DTAVSQTPKYLVTQMGNDKSIKCEQNLGHDTMYWYKQDSKKFLKIMFSYNNKELIINETVPNRFSPKSPDKAHLNLHINSLELGDSAVYFCASSPRGTNTEAFFGQGTRLTVV.

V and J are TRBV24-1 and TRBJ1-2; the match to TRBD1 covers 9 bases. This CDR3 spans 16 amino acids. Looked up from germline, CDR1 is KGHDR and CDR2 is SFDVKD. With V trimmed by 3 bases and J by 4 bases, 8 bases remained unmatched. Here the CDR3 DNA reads TGTGCCACCAGTGATGGGACAGGGACTTTGATCTATGGCTACACCTTC. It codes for CATSDGTGTLIYGYTF.

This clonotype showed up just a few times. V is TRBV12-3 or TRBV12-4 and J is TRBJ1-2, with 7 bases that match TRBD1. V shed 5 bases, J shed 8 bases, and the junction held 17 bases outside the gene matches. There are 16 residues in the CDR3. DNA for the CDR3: TGTGCCAGCAGTATCGGGACAGACTTCACACGAAGGGGCTACACCTTC. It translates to CASSIGTDFTRRGYTF.

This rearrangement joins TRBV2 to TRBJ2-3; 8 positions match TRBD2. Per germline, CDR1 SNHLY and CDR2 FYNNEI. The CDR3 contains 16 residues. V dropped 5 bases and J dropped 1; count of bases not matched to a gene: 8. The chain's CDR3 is CASSSLGLERTDTQYF. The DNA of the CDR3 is TGTGCCAGCAGTTCATTGGGACTAGAACGCACAGATACGCAGTATTTT.

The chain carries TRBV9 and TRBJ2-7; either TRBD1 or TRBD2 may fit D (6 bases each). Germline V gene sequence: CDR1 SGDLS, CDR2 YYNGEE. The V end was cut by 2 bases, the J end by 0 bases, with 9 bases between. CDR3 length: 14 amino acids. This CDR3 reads CASSVRDNSYEQYF. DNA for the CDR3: TGTGCCAGCAGCGTGCGGGACAACTCCTACGAGCAGTACTTC.

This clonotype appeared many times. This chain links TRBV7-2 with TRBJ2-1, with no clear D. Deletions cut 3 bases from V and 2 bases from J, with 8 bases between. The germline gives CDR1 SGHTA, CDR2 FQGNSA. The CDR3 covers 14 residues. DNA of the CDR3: TGTGCCAGCAGCTTCAGGCAGACCTACAATGAGCAGTTCTTC. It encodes CASSFRQTYNEQFF.

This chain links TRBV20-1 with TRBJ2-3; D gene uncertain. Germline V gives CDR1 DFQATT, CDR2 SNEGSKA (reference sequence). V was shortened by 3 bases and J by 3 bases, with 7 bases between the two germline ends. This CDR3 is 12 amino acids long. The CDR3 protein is CSASLDTDTQYF. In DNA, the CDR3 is TGCAGTGCTAGCCTAGATACAGATACGCAGTATTTT.

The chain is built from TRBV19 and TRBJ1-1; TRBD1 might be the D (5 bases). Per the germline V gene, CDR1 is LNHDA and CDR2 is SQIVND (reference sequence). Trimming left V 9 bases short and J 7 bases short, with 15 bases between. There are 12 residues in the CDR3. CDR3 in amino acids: CASLLTENEAFF. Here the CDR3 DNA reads TGTGCCAGCCTCTTGACAGAAAATGAAGCTTTCTTT.

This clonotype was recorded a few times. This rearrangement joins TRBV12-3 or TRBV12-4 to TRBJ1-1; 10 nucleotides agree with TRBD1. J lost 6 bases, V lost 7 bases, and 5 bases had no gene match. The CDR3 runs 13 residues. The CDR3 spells CASTPDRGAEAFF. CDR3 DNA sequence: TGTGCCAGCACCCCGGACAGGGGGGCTGAAGCTTTCTTT.

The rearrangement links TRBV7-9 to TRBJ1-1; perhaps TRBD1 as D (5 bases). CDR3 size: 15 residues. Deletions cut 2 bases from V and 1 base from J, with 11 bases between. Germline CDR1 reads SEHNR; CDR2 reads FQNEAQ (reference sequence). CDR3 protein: CASSLSPDKNTEAFF. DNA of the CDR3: TGTGCCAGCAGCTTATCTCCGGACAAGAACACTGAAGCTTTCTTT.

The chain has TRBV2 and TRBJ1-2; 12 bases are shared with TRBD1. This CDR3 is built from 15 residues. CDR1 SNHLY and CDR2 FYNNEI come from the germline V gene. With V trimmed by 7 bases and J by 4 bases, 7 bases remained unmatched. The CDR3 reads CASNAPGQGAYGYTF. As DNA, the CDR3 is TGTGCCAGCAATGCTCCGGGACAGGGGGCCTATGGCTACACCTTC.

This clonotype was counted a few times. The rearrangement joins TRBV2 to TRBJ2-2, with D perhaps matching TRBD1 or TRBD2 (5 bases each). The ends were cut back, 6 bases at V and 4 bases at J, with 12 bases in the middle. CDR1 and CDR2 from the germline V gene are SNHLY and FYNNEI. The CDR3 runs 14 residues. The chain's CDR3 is CASRAGTSTGELFF. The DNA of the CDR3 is TGTGCCAGCAGAGCCGGGACGTCCACCGGGGAGCTGTTTTTT.